This T cell receptor beta chain was identified during a study of cytomegalovirus exposure and HLA in healthy donors. Of note for this clone: Its specificity is not known.

Findings and limits, study-wide: Associated with HLA alleles at 0.05 false discovery rate in a later analysis were around 15,000 TCR beta sequences. In terms of immune exposure information, only CMV serostatus was available.

V shed 5 bases and J 7 bases; nucleotides not matched to a gene: 10. This CDR3 is 15 amino acids long. Germline lookup yields CDR1 SEHNR and CDR2 FQNEAQ (reference sequence). Primers for the PCR totalled 60 Vbeta and 13 Jbeta. The data were produced by immunoSEQ multiplex PCR, yet TCRdb's version contains in-frame clones alone and is incomplete. The sample records under 150,000 clones, nearly 80% being singletons. This receptor was taken from a woman under 40 in good health and CMV-seronegative. The material sequenced was PBMCs. The genes are TRBV7-9 and TRBJ2-1, with 8 bases fitting TRBD1. This CDR3 is CASSQDREVVNEQFF. Written as DNA, the CDR3 is TGTGCCAGCAGCCAGGACAGGGAAGTGGTGAATGAGCAGTTCTTC.